This record looks at one T cell receptor beta chain sequence and its context. Its antigen is not identified. With approximately 9 days of culture completed, CD4+ T cells were isolated. Vaccination of participants consisted of two doses of either the BNT162b2 or mRNA-1273 vaccine. Sequencing used immunoSEQ multiplex PCR; TCRdb keeps in-frame clones, though not all of them. The data show tens of thousands of clones, more than 60% seen once. The data are from a study of vaccination effects on CD4 cells after COVID-19. Study context: Post-vaccine sampling occurred a median 72 days after the second dose.

The CDR3 loop spans 14 amino acids. The germline V gene has CDR1 MNHEY and CDR2 SVGEGT. V was shortened by 6 bases and J by 8 bases, with 17 bases between the two germline ends. This TCR was sampled from a human donor who received a COVID-19 vaccine. This specimen consisted of CD4+ T cells from PBMCs cultured without peptide, obtained after COVID-19 vaccination. V gene TRBV6-2 or TRBV6-3 combines with J gene TRBJ2-1; D is possibly TRBD1 (5 bases). CDR3 bases: TGTGCCAGCAGGTACGACAGTATTAGCCATGAGCAGTTCTTC. This translates into CASRYDSISHEQFF.